This T cell receptor (beta chain) was captured in a study of cytomegalovirus exposure and HLA in healthy donors. Study summary: An analysis done earlier identified 100 million to 140 million unique TCR beta sequences from 200 million or so T cells.

Study results and limitations: CMV antigen specificity was confirmed in vitro for a few CMV-associated chains.

13 Jbeta primers and 60 Vbeta primers were used for the PCR. Method: immunoSEQ multiplex PCR; TCRdb's copy keeps in-frame clones and lacks some. The sample yields fewer than 200,000 clones, over 60% seen once. Germline assignment: CDR1 SNHLY and CDR2 FYNNEI. This CDR3 has 15 residues. Deletions cut 0 bases from V and 0 bases from J, with 6 bases between. Note on this clone: Its matching antigen is unknown.

The TCR sequence derives from a girl aged 10-17 years in good health and CMV-seronegative. The genes are TRBV2 and TRBJ2-1, with TRBD1 as a possible D gene (6 bases). Specimen: PBMCs. Here the CDR3 reads CASSEAGGSYNEQFF. The CDR3 DNA reads as TGTGCCAGCAGTGAAGCAGGGGGCTCCTACAATGAGCAGTTCTTC.